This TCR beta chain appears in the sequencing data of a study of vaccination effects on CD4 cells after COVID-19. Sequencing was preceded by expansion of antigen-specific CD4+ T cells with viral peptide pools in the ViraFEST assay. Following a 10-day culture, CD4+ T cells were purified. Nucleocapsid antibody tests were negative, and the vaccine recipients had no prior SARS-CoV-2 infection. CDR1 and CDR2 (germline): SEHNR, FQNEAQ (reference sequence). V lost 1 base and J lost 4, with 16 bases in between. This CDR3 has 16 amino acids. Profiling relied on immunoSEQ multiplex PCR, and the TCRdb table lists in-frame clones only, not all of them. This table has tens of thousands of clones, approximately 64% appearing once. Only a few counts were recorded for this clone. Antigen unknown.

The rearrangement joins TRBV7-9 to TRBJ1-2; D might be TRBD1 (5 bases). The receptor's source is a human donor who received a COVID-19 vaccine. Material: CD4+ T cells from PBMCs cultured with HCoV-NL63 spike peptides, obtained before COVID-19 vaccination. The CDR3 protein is CASSLGGRGELYGYTF. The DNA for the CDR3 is TGTGCCAGCAGCTTAGGGGGACGGGGGGAGCTCTATGGCTACACCTTC.